This TCR beta chain appears in the sequencing data of a study of radiotherapy plus CTLA-4 blockade in lung cancer. As for the study in general: For approximately 17% of patients, objective responses occurred, and 30% to 35% had disease control.

The data were produced by immunoSEQ multiplex PCR, yet TCRdb's version contains in-frame clones alone and is incomplete. The sample holds about 51,000 clones, roughly 80% seen once. This clone appeared a few times. Its antigen is currently unknown. Study results and caveats: Reportedly, early blood T cell clone dynamics best predicted response, with interferon-beta. Among blood TCR repertoires after radiotherapy plus ipilimumab, tumor-derived clones expanded.

This CDR3 is 14 amino acids long. The V segment lost 4 bases and the J segment 4 bases; nucleotides outside the gene matches: 4. Germline V gives CDR1 SGHDT, CDR2 YYEEEE. Receiving focal radiation plus CTLA-4 blockade with ipilimumab were patients who had chemo-refractory metastatic non-small-cell lung cancer. The TCR comes from a human donor with non-small cell lung cancer who had a complete response to radiotherapy plus ipilimumab. The chain links TRBV5-6 to TRBJ2-2, with TRBD2 matching 7 bases. Specimen: peripheral blood, collected from a patient treated with radiotherapy plus ipilimumab. The CDR3 DNA sequence: TGTGCCAGCAGCGCGGGACTATCCACCGGGGAGCTGTTTTTT. It is translated as CASSAGLSTGELFF.